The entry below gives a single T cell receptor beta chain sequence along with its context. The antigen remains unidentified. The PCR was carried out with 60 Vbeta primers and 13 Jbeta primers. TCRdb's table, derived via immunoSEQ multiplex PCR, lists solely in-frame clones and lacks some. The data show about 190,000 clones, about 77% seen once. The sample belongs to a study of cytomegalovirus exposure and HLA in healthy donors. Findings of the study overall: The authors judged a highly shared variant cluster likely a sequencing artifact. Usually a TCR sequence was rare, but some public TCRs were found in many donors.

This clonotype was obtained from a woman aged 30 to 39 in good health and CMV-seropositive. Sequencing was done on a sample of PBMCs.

The CDR3 sequence is CSVDGLAGSSYNEQFF. As DNA, the CDR3 is TGCAGCGTGGACGGTTTAGCGGGGAGCTCCTACAATGAGCAGTTCTTC. The V and J genes are TRBV29-1 and TRBJ2-1, with 8 bases lining up with TRBD2. Looked up from germline, CDR1 is SQVTM and CDR2 is ANQGSEA. V lost 6 bases to trimming and J lost 0 bases; unmatched junction nucleotides: 10. There are 16 residues in the CDR3.